Shown below are 12 T cell receptor beta chains from a single sample sequenced in a study of T cells after yellow fever vaccination. TCRdb reanalysed the 5' RACE reads using MiXCR and keeps one entry per CDR3 protein. Among about 340,000 distinct CDR3 sequences listed, approximately 3.9% were seen once. This specimen was PBMCs, taken 5 days after the yellow fever booster vaccination. These receptor sequences come from a man aged 18 to 29 who received the YFV17D yellow fever vaccine.

This clonotype was seen more than once but under ten times. The J gene is TRBJ2-3, the V gene TRBV9; D unclear. The V and J ends lost 4 bases and 5 bases respectively, with 8 bases between them. From germline, CDR1 is SGDLS and CDR2 YYNGEE. The CDR3 extends over 12 amino acids. Here the CDR3 reads CASSSTEDTQYF. The CDR3, as DNA: TGTGCCAGCAGCTCCACCGAAGATACGCAGTATTTT.

This clonotype was seen at least ten times. CDR3 DNA: TGTGCCAGCAGCTCTTCCCCACCAACCGTCGGTGAGCAGTTCTTC. This translates into CASSSSPPTVGEQFF. The chain has TRBV7-2 and TRBJ2-1; D call uncertain. CDR3 length equals 15 residues. The germline gives CDR1 SGHTA, CDR2 FQGNSA. The V and J ends lost 4 bases and 9 bases respectively, with 19 bases between them.

This clonotype came up many times. The rearrangement links TRBV7-2 to TRBJ2-1; no clear D. In germline, CDR1 is SGHTA, CDR2 FQGNSA. The CDR3 totals 11 residues. With 1 base removed from V and 9 bases from J, the gap between germline ends came to 4 bases. In DNA, the CDR3 is TGTGCCAGCAGCTTAGGGGCTGAGCAGTTCTTC. Translated: CASSLGAEQFF.

This clonotype was recorded many times. The V gene is TRBV20-1, the J gene TRBJ2-3; 8 nucleotides align to TRBD2. This CDR3 comprises 15 residues. V dropped 0 bases and J dropped 3; count of bases not matched to a gene: 5. In germline, CDR1 is DFQATT, CDR2 SNEGSKA (reference sequence). The CDR3 region is CSARDVQRGTDTQYF. CDR3 coding DNA: TGCAGTGCTAGAGATGTACAGCGGGGGACAGATACGCAGTATTTT.

There are many counts of this clonotype. The genes are TRBV20-1 and TRBJ1-1; D gene uncertain. Looked up from germline, CDR1 is DFQATT and CDR2 is SNEGSKA (reference sequence). Between the trimmed V and J ends, which lost 0 bases and 1 base, there was a span of 3 bases. CDR3 length: 12 amino acids. CDR3: CSAREGNTEAFF. The DNA for the CDR3 is TGCAGTGCTAGAGAGGGGAACACTGAAGCTTTCTTT.

This clonotype was counted between two and nine times. The rearrangement uses TRBV5-5 and TRBJ2-3; D unresolved. CDR3 length: 14 residues. Germline V gives CDR1 SGHKS, CDR2 YYEKEE (reference sequence). The V end lost 0 bases, the J end lost 2 bases, and 7 bases lay between the germline ends. CDR3 nucleotides: TGTGCCAGCAGCTTGGGCCCTGACACAGATACGCAGTATTTT. Translated, it gives CASSLGPDTDTQYF.

This clonotype has only a few counts. The V call is TRBV10-3, the J call TRBJ2-5, with D possibly being TRBD1 (6 bases). This CDR3 region has 12 residues. Trimming removed 10 bases from V and 5 bases from J, with 14 bases in between. Germline V gene sequence: CDR1 ENHRY, CDR2 SYGVKD. This chain's CDR3 is CATTGPGETQYF. CDR3 DNA sequence: TGTGCCACCACAGGGCCCGGGGAGACCCAGTACTTC.

This clonotype was found many times. This chain connects TRBV7-9 to TRBJ1-4, with 8 nucleotides matching TRBD1. The germline V gene has CDR1 SEHNR and CDR2 FQNEAQ (reference sequence). With V trimmed by 5 bases and J by 3 bases, 8 bases remained unmatched. This CDR3 is built from 16 residues. The CDR3 is CASSLGQGFSNEKLFF. In nucleotides, the CDR3 is TGTGCCAGCAGCCTAGGACAGGGCTTTTCTAATGAAAAACTGTTTTTT.

DNA of the CDR3: TGTGCCAGCAGCTTAGTGGTTGCTAAAGAGACCCAGTACTTC. Protein sequence: CASSLVVAKETQYF. The chain employs TRBV7-2 and TRBJ2-5; no clear D. The V end lost 1 base, the J end lost 3 bases, and 9 bases lay between the germline ends. Germline CDR1 is SGHTA and CDR2 is FQGNSA. This CDR3 region has 14 residues.

This clonotype was counted at least ten times. The chain joins TRBV7-9 to TRBJ2-2; 14 bases map to TRBD2. Germline CDR1 reads SEHNR; CDR2 reads FQNEAQ (reference sequence). The CDR3 has 18 amino acids. After removal of 4 bases from V and 3 bases from J, the junction contained 7 bases not matched to a gene. For the CDR3, the DNA is TGTGCCAGCAGCTCCGCGACTAGCGGGGGGGCAGACACCGGGGAGCTGTTTTTT. Translating it yields CASSSATSGGADTGELFF.

This chain joins TRBV4-3 and TRBJ1-2, with no clear D. In germline, CDR1 is LGHNA, CDR2 YSLEER. The CDR3 contains 16 residues. V shed 1 base and J shed 1 base, with 13 bases lying between them. CDR3 DNA sequence: TGCGCCAGCAGCCAAGGTTCTTCTGGGATTAACTATGGCTACACCTTC. It is translated as CASSQGSSGINYGYTF.

This clonotype appeared many times. V and J are TRBV4-1 and TRBJ1-1; TRBD1 agrees at 7 bases. The CDR3 length is 17 residues. Germline loops: CDR1 MGHRA, CDR2 YSYEKL. V dropped 5 bases and J dropped 3; count of bases not matched to a gene: 15. CDR3 nucleotides: TGCGCCAGCAGCAACGCTTACCTACGGGACAGTCACACTGAAGCTTTCTTT. It translates to CASSNAYLRDSHTEAFF.